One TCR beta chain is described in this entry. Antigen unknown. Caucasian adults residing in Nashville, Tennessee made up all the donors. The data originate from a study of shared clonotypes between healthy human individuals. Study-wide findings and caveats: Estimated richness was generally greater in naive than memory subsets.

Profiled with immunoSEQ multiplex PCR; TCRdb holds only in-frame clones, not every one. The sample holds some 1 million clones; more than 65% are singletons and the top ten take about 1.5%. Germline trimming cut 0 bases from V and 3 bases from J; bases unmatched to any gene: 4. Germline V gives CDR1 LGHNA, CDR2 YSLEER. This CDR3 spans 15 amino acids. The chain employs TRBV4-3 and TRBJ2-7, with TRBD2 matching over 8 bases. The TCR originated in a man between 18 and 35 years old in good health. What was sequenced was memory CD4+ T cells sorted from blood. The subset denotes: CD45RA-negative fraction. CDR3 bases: TGCGCCAGCAGCCAAGATATAGCGGGAAACTACGAGCAGTACTTC. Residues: CASSQDIAGNYEQYF.